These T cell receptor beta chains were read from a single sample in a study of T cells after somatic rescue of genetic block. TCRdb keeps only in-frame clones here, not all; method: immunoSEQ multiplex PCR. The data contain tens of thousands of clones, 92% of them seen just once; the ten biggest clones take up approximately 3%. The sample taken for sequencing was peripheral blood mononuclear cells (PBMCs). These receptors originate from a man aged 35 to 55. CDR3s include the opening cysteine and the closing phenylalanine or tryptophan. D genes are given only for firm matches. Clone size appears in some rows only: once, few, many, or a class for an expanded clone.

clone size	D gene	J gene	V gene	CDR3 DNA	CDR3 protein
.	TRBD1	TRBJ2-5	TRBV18	TGTGCCAGCTCACCACCAACGGGACAGGGGCAAGAGACCCAGTACTTC	CASSPPTGQGQETQYF
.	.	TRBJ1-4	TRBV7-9	TGTGCCAGCAGCTTAGCACGGGCCGGGAACGCCGAAAAACTGTTTTTT	CASSLARAGNAEKLFF
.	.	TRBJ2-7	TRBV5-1	TGCGCCAGCAGTGTGGGGTACAGGGTCGACGAGCAGTACTTC	CASSVGYRVDEQYF
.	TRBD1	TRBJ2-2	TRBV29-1	TGCAGCGCCGAAGGGACAGGGATAGGCACCGGGGAGCTGTTTTTT	CSAEGTGIGTGELFF
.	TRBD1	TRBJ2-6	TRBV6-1	TGTGCCAGCAGGACAGGGGGCTCTGGGGCCAACGTCCTGACTTTC	CASRTGGSGANVLTF
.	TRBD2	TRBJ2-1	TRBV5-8	TGTGCCAGCAGCTTAGTAGCGGGAGTCAGTCATGAGCAGTTCTTC	CASSLVAGVSHEQFF
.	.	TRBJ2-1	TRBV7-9	TGTGCCAGCAGCTTCGGGGCTTTCTACAATGAGCAGTTCTTC	CASSFGAFYNEQFF
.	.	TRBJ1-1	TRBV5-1	TGCGCCAGCAGCGCCGACACCTCCCCTAACACTGAAGCTTTCTTT	CASSADTSPNTEAFF
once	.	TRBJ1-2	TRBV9	TGTGCCAGCAGCTTTATTTCGAGTTTTTCCAACTATGGCTACACCTTC	CASSFISSFSNYGYTF
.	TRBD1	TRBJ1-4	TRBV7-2	TGTGCCAGCAGCCCAGGGGGCGGGGGCGAAAAACTGTTTTTT	CASSPGGGGEKLFF
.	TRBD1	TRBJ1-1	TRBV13	TGTGCCAGCAGCTCGGCCGGACAGGGGATGAACACTGAAGCTTTCTTT	CASSSAGQGMNTEAFF
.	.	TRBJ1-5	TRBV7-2	TGTGCCAGCAGCTTACATCCCGGACGGGCAGGTGATCAGCCCCAGCATTTT	CASSLHPGRAGDQPQHF
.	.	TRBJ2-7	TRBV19	TGTGCCAGTAGTATAGGGCCGGGCTCCTACGAGCAGTACTTC	CASSIGPGSYEQYF
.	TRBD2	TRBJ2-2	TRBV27	TGTGCCAGCAGACCACTAGCGGGAGCCTCCGGGGAGCTGTTTTTT	CASRPLAGASGELFF
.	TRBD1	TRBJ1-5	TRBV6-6	TGTGCCAGCAGTCAACAGGGGCGCGTCCAGCCCCAGCATTTT	CASSQQGRVQPQHF
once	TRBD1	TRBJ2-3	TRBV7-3	TGTGCCAGCAGCCCTCAGGGGGCAAGTCCAGATACGCAGTATTTT	CASSPQGASPDTQYF
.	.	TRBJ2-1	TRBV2	TGTGCCAGCTTAAGTGGGCCCCTCCCCTACAATGAGCAGTTCTTC	CASLSGPLPYNEQFF
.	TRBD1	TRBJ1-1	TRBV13	TGTGCCAGCAGATCCCGACAGGGGTCGACTGAAGCTTTCTTT	CASRSRQGSTEAFF
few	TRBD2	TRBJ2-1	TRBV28	TGTGCCAGCAGCAGGGTCGGGATCCTAGCTAGCGGGACCGATGAGCAGTTCTTC	CASSRVGILASGTDEQFF
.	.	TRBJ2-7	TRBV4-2	TGTGCCAGCAGCCAAGCTAGGTGGGAGGACCACTACGAGCAGTACTTC	CASSQARWEDHYEQYF
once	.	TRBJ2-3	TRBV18	TGTGCCAGCTCACAGGGTTTCGCAGATACGCAGTATTTT	CASSQGFADTQYF
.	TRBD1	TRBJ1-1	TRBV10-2	TGCGCCAGCAGCTCTCAGGGACAGGGGGTGATGACTGAAGCTTTCTTT	CASSSQGQGVMTEAFF
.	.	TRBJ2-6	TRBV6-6	TGTGCCAGCAGCTGGGAGGGGGCCAGCGTCCTGACTTTC	CASSWEGASVLTF
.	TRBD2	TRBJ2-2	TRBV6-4	TGTGCCAGCAGTGAACTAGCGGGAGGGCCGAACGGGGAGCTGTTTTTT	CASSELAGGPNGELFF
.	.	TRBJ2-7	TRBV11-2	TGTGCCAGCAGCTTAGTGGGGATACACTCCTACGAGCAGTACTTC	CASSLVGIHSYEQYF
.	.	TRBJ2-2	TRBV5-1	TGCGCCAGCAGCTTGAGGCCGGACACCGGGGAGCTGTTTTTT	CASSLRPDTGELFF
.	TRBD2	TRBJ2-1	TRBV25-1	TGTGCCAGCAGTGAATCTAGCGGGAGGGCCAATGAGCAGTTCTTC	CASSESSGRANEQFF
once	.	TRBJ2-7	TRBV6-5	TGTGCCAGCAAACGGGGTTCCTACGAGCAGTACTTC	CASKRGSYEQYF
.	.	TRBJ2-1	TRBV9	TGTGCCAGCAGCGTAACCGGGAGCTCCTACAATGAGCAGTTCTTC	CASSVTGSSYNEQFF
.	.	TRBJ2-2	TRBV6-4	TGCGCCAGCAGTCAGGAGGGTCCCAACACCGGGGAGCTGTTTTTT	CASSQEGPNTGELFF
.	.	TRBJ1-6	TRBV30	TGTGCCTGGAGGACCAGCGATCATCACTTATGTTCACCCCTCCACTTT	CAWRTSDHHLCSPLHF
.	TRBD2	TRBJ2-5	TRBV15	TGTGCCACCAGCGGCTGGGGCCTAGCGGGGGGGCCGCGAGAGACCCAGTACTTC	CATSGWGLAGGPRETQYF
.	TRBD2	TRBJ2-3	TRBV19	TGTGCCAGTAGTATTGGGCGGGGGTTAAGCACAGATACGCAGTATTTT	CASSIGRGLSTDTQYF
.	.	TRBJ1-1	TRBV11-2	TGTGCCAGCAGCTTAACAGAGAACACTGAAGCTTTCTTT	CASSLTENTEAFF
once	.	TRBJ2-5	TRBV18	TGTGCCAGCTCACCACCGTCCAGGGAAGAGACCCAGTACTTC	CASSPPSREETQYF
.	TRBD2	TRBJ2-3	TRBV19	TGTGCCAGTAGTATAGACGCGGGACTAGCGGACGTCTTGGGCACAGATACGCAGTATTTT	CASSIDAGLADVLGTDTQYF
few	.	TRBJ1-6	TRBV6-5	TGTGCCAGCAGTTACGAGTTAAATTCACCCCTCCACTTT	CASSYELNSPLHF
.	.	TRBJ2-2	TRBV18	TGTGCCAGCTCACCACTCCGGAATACCGGGGAGCTGTTTTTT	CASSPLRNTGELFF
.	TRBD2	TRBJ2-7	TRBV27	TGTGCCAGCAGTTTGACGAGCGGGAGCTACGAGCAGTACTTC	CASSLTSGSYEQYF
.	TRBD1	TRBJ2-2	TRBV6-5	TGTGCCAGCACGGCCGACAGGGGACTGGCCGGGGAGCTGTTTTTT	CASTADRGLAGELFF
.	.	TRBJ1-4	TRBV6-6	TGTGCCAGCAGTTACTCTAGCGCAACTAATGAAAAACTGTTTTTT	CASSYSSATNEKLFF
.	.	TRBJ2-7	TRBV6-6	TGTGCCAGCACAACGGGGGCCTCCTACGAGCAGTACTTC	CASTTGASYEQYF
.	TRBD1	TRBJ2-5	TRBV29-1	TGCAGCGTTGAGGGGGGGACAGGGTTTTGGAACCAAGAGACCCAGTACTTC	CSVEGGTGFWNQETQYF
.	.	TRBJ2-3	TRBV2	TGTGCCAGCAGTGTCGTAGATACGCAGTATTTT	CASSVVDTQYF
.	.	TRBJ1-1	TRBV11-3	TGTGCCAGCAGCTTCCAGGGGAACACTGAAGCTTTCTTT	CASSFQGNTEAFF
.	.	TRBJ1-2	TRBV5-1	TGCGCCAGCAGCTTGGCCACAGGGAAATCACATGGCTACACCTTC	CASSLATGKSHGYTF
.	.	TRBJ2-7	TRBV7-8	TGTGCCAGCAAAGGAATGCAGGGGCCCCAGCGCTACGAGCAGTACTTC	CASKGMQGPQRYEQYF
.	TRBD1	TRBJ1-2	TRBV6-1	TGTGCCAGCAGTAGCGGGACAGGGATCGATGGCTACACCTTC	CASSSGTGIDGYTF
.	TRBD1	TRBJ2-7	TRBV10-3	TGTGCCATCACTCTACCCCCGGGACAGGGTGAGGCCTTATCCTACGAGCAGTACTTC	CAITLPPGQGEALSYEQYF